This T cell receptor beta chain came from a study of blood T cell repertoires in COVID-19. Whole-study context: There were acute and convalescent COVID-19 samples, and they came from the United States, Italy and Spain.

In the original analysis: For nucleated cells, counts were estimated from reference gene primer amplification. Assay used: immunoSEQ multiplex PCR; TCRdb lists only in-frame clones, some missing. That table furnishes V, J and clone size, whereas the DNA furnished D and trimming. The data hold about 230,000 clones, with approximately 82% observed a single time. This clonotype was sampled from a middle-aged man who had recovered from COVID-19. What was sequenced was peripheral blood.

The CDR3: CASSFGGTGQETQYF. DNA for the CDR3: TGTGCCAGCAGTTTCGGAGGGACAGGACAAGAGACCCAGTACTTC. The chain combines TRBV27 with TRBJ2-5; TRBD1 aligns across 8 bases. V trimming: 3 bases; J trimming: 2 bases; junction bases outside the gene matches: 5. The CDR3 has 15 amino acids. Germline V gene data show CDR1 as MNHEY and CDR2 as SMNVEV (reference sequence).